Below, 9 T cell receptor beta chains from the same sample are listed, as sequenced in a study of response to subunit inactivated influenza vaccine. TCRdb itself ran the RT-PCR reads through MiXCR, one entry per CDR3 protein. The data show roughly 710,000 distinct CDR3 sequences, 14% seen once. The specimen was PBMCs from blood, collected 14 to 15 days before vaccination. These receptors all stem from a man aged 50-59 years who received an inactivated influenza vaccine.

There are many counts of this clonotype. V gene TRBV7-2 combines with J gene TRBJ1-1; 7 bases fit TRBD1. The V gene end was trimmed by 1 base and the J gene end by 4 bases; junction bases not matched to a gene: 6. From germline, CDR1 is SGHTA and CDR2 FQGNSA. The CDR3 runs to 15 residues. The CDR3 is CASSLGQGRGTEAFF. In DNA form, the CDR3 reads TGTGCCAGCAGCTTAGGACAGGGTCGGGGCACTGAAGCTTTCTTT.

As DNA, the CDR3 is TGCGCCAGCAGCCTTCAGACTAGCGGGAGTTATGAGCAGTACTTC. Its translation: CASSLQTSGSYEQYF. The chain carries TRBV4-3 and TRBJ2-7; TRBD2 matches 12 bases. Trimming cost V 4 bases and J 7 bases; bases outside gene matches: 8. Per the germline V gene, CDR1 is LGHNA and CDR2 is YSLEER. The CDR3 consists of 15 residues.

V and J are TRBV30 and TRBJ2-7; D possibly corresponds to TRBD2 (6 bases). Trimming took 4 bases from V and 5 from J, leaving 15 bases between them. The CDR3 has 13 amino acids. The germline V gene encodes CDR1 GTSNPN and CDR2 SVGIG (reference sequence). CDR3 coding DNA: TGTGCCTGGAAGGAGCGGGTCGTCCACGAGCAGTACTTC. The encoded protein is CAWKERVVHEQYF.

The V and J genes are TRBV10-3 and TRBJ2-1, with 9 bases matching TRBD2. CDR1 is ENHRY, CDR2 SYGVKD, per germline. Trimming cost V 6 bases and J 4 bases; bases outside gene matches: 4. This CDR3 spans 14 amino acids. CDR3 in amino acids: CAISSAGGYNEQFF. The CDR3 bases are TGTGCCATCAGCTCAGCGGGAGGTTACAATGAGCAGTTCTTC.

This chain links TRBV7-2 with TRBJ2-3; D is perhaps TRBD2 (5 bases). This CDR3 region has 15 residues. The V end was cut by 4 bases, the J end by 1 base, with 12 bases between. Per the germline V gene, CDR1 is SGHTA and CDR2 is FQGNSA. CDR3 region: CASSSLDGGTDTQYF. Here the CDR3 DNA reads TGTGCCAGCAGCTCCCTCGACGGGGGCACAGATACGCAGTATTTT. The entire variable domain, with the rest obtained from reference TRBV7-2 and TRBJ2-3, is as follows: GAGVSQSPSNKVTEKGKDVELRCDPISGHTALYWYRQSLGQGLEFLIYFQGNSAPDKSGLPSDRFSAERTGGSVSTLTIQRTQQEDSAVYLCASSSLDGGTDTQYFGPGTRLTVL.

As DNA, the CDR3 is TGTGCCAGCAGTTACGGTATTTTTGGGCAGGGGGCGAGGGGGAGCTCCTACGAGCAGTACTTC. Translation gives CASSYGIFGQGARGSSYEQYF. The genes are TRBV6-2 or TRBV6-3 and TRBJ2-7; the match to TRBD1 covers 8 bases. This CDR3 region has 21 residues. The V gene end was trimmed by 2 bases and the J gene end by 0 bases; junction bases not matched to a gene: 21. Germline lookup yields CDR1 MNHEY and CDR2 SVGEGT.

This clonotype was detected a few times. The V gene is TRBV5-1, the J gene TRBJ2-4; weak D call: TRBD2 (7 bases). There are 17 residues in the CDR3. Trimming cost V 4 bases and J 3 bases, with 20 bases left between them. The germline gives CDR1 SGHRS, CDR2 YFSETQ. The CDR3 sequence: CASSPTTGREGKNIQYF. The CDR3 DNA is TGCGCCAGCAGCCCGACAACAGGGAGGGAGGGCAAAAACATTCAGTACTTC.

The chain combines TRBV13 with TRBJ2-7; 13 positions match TRBD2. There are 15 residues in the CDR3. Germline loops: CDR1 PRHDT, CDR2 FYEKMQ (reference sequence). With 5 bases clipped from V and 2 bases from J, the junction kept 3 bases outside the gene matches. The CDR3 is CASSAGLAGPYEQYF. CDR3 DNA: TGTGCCAGCAGCGCGGGACTAGCGGGACCCTACGAGCAGTACTTC.

V is TRBV5-6 and J is TRBJ2-1; D uncertain. CDR1 and CDR2 from the germline V gene are SGHDT and YYEEEE. V was cut by 5 bases and J by 6 bases, with 12 bases left in between. This CDR3 is 13 amino acids long. This CDR3 reads CASRRRHANEQFF. CDR3 nucleotide sequence: TGTGCCAGCAGGAGGAGACACGCCAATGAGCAGTTCTTC.